Listed here is a single T cell receptor (beta chain). As yet, its antigen is unknown. The source of the sample is a study of T cell repertoires in cytomegalovirus infection. Across the study: Shared public TCR beta signatures pointed to both CMV infection and a matching HLA type. Whole-study findings and limits: Ex vivo responses were dominated by HLA-C-restricted CMV-specific TCR beta clonotypes. Using cumulative public TCR beta family frequency, the authors identified those who carried CMV together with the relevant HLA.

A single record per CDR3 protein comes from TCRdb applying MiXCR to the reads. The table has a few hundred thousand distinct CDR3 sequences, around a quarter seen once. Germline V gene data show CDR1 as SGHNT and CDR2 as YYREEE (reference sequence). Trimming cost V 4 bases and J 8 bases; bases outside gene matches: 5. This CDR3 comprises 14 residues. The TCR originated in a human donor in good health (CMV status not recorded). Some clones in this sample may be carry-over from other donors' samples. Sequenced input: PBMCs. The J gene is TRBJ1-4, the V gene TRBV5-4; TRBD1 agrees at 10 bases. The CDR3 coding sequence is TGTGCCAGCAGCCGACAGGGGGCCGCGGAAAAACTGTTTTTT. Protein: CASSRQGAAEKLFF.